This T cell receptor beta chain was identified during a study of identical twins. Unique molecular identifiers were present on the cDNA, which also gained a universal primer site by template switching. TCRdb recomputed calls from the 5' RACE reads with MiXCR, one row per CDR3 protein. This sample has about 570,000 distinct CDR3 sequences; 9.5% to 10% occur once, and the top ten carry around 3.2%. The table lists this clonotype with many counts. This sample was shared with a second study, whose subject was yellow fever vaccine responses in identical twins.

This sequence was found in a woman aged 18-29 years in good health. The sequenced sample consisted of PBMCs.

The DNA of the CDR3 is TGTGCCAGCAGCCAAGAAAGTGAGACCCAGTACTTC. Protein: CASSQESETQYF. V gene TRBV3-1 combines with J gene TRBJ2-5; D is unresolved. This CDR3 spans 12 amino acids. Germline V gives CDR1 LGHDT, CDR2 YNNKEL (reference sequence). The V gene lost 0 bases and the J gene lost 5 bases, with 4 bases spanning the gap.